The 10 T cell receptor beta chains given below trace back to one sample, sequenced in a study of blood T cell repertoires in COVID-19. The method was immunoSEQ multiplex PCR; TCRdb's version includes in-frame clones alone and lacks a portion of them. This sample has 150,000 to 180,000 clones; 75% to 85% occur once, and the top ten carry around 9.8%. The source material was peripheral blood. These receptor sequences come from a woman between 50 and 59 years old with acute or convalescent COVID-19.

The chain uses TRBV4-3 and TRBJ1-2, with 9 bases lining up with TRBD1. The CDR3 is 14 residues long. Germline CDR1 LGHNA, CDR2 YSLEER. The junction had 4 bases not matched to a gene; V was cut back by 5 bases and J by 3 bases. The chain's CDR3 is CASSWTGAHYGYTF. In nucleotides, the CDR3 is TGCGCCAGCAGCTGGACAGGGGCCCACTATGGCTACACCTTC.

The V gene is TRBV5-5, the J gene TRBJ2-5, with a weak D call TRBD1 (6 bases). The CDR3 loop spans 13 amino acids. Trimming cost V 2 bases and J 3 bases, with 8 bases left between them. Per germline, CDR1 SGHKS and CDR2 YYEKEE (reference sequence). This CDR3 is CASSFAGEETQYF. CDR3 in DNA: TGTGCCAGCAGCTTCGCAGGGGAAGAGACCCAGTACTTC.

This rearrangement joins TRBV7-2 to TRBJ1-2, with D tentatively TRBD1 (5 bases). V lost 5 bases and J lost 4, with 17 bases in between. The CDR3 runs 15 residues. Germline CDR1 SGHTA, CDR2 FQGNSA. CDR3 DNA sequence: TGTGCCAGCAGCCCTAAGGGAGGGACCGGCTATGGCTACACCTTC. Residues: CASSPKGGTGYGYTF.

V gene TRBV6-1 combines with J gene TRBJ2-7, with 11 bases identical to TRBD2. Germline loops: CDR1 MNHNS, CDR2 SASEGT. J gave up 12 bases and V 3 bases, and 10 bases lay outside the gene matches. The CDR3 has 14 amino acids. The CDR3 coding sequence is TGTGCCAGCAGTGAGGCTAGCGGGGGGTCTCTGCGGTACTTC. Encoded protein: CASSEASGGSLRYF.

The V gene is TRBV7-2, the J gene TRBJ2-2; TRBD1 is a possible D gene (5 bases). The CDR3 loop spans 13 amino acids. Germline values: CDR1 SGHTA, CDR2 FQGNSA. Trimming stripped 3 bases from V and 4 bases from J, with 6 bases between. The CDR3 coding sequence is TGTGCCAGCAGCTTCCAGGGCACCGGGGAGCTGTTTTTT. Translation: CASSFQGTGELFF. The whole variable domain, remainder taken from reference TRBV7-2 and TRBJ2-2, is GAGVSQSPSNKVTEKGKDVELRCDPISGHTALYWYRQSLGQGLEFLIYFQGNSAPDKSGLPSDRFSAERTGGSVSTLTIQRTQQEDSAVYLCASSFQGTGELFFGEGSRLTVL.

The rearrangement uses TRBV5-6 and TRBJ1-2; the match to TRBD1 covers 10 bases. The J segment lost 4 bases and the V segment lost 4 bases, leaving 4 bases of the junction unmatched. Looked up from germline, CDR1 is SGHDT and CDR2 is YYEEEE. The CDR3 is made up of 14 amino acids. The CDR3 region is CASSGGQGTYGYTF. The CDR3 DNA reads TGTGCCAGCAGCGGGGGACAGGGGACCTATGGCTACACCTTC.

The genes are TRBV28 and TRBJ1-6; D may be TRBD1 (6 bases). Trimming removed 3 bases from V and 9 bases from J, with 18 bases in between. The CDR3 length is 16 residues. Germline V gives CDR1 MDHEN, CDR2 SYDVKM. The CDR3 coding sequence is TGTGCCAGCAGTTTTTTATGGACAGCCGAATTTTCACCCCTCCACTTT. It yields the protein CASSFLWTAEFSPLHF.

This clone was seen a few times. The CDR3 DNA reads TGTGCCAGCAGCGCCTATTACGGGAGGGCCACCGGGGAGCTGTTTTTT. This translates into CASSAYYGRATGELFF. The chain joins TRBV11-2 to TRBJ2-2, with 8 bases matching TRBD2. This CDR3 is built from 16 residues. The ends lost 5 bases at V and 4 bases at J; junction bases unmatched: 9. Germline CDR1 is SGHAT and CDR2 is FQNNGV. The complete variable domain, with remaining parts taken from reference TRBV11-2 and TRBJ2-2, reads EAGVAQSPRYKIIEKRQSVAFWCNPISGHATLYWYQQILGQGPKLLIQFQNNGVVDDSQLPKDRFSAERLKGVDSTLKIQPAKLEDSAVYLCASSAYYGRATGELFFGEGSRLTVL.

The chain couples TRBV9 to TRBJ2-1, with 11 bases that match TRBD2. Germline V CDR1 and CDR2: SGDLS, YYNGEE. There are 16 residues in the CDR3. Trimming at V came to 4 bases and at J to 8 bases, leaving 11 bases not matched to a gene. The CDR3, as DNA: TGTGCCAGCAGCCCGAGTGGGCTAGCGGGGGGACATGAGCAGTTCTTC. Translated, it gives CASSPSGLAGGHEQFF.

The chain carries TRBV9 and TRBJ1-6, with D possibly matching TRBD1 (6 bases). From germline, CDR1 is SGDLS and CDR2 YYNGEE. Deletions cut 4 bases from V and 8 bases from J, with 13 bases between. This CDR3 is 14 amino acids long. CDR3 bases: TGTGCCAGCAGCATCAAGGGGGTAGATTCACCCCTCCACTTT. It specifies CASSIKGVDSPLHF. Full variable domain (rest looked up from reference TRBV9 and TRBJ1-6): DSGVTQTPKHLITATGQRVTLRCSPRSGDLSVYWYQQSLDQGLQFLIQYYNGEERAKGNILERFSAQQFPDLHSELNLSSLELGDSALYFCASSIKGVDSPLHFGNGTRLTVT.